Included here is one T cell receptor (beta chain) sequence, with context. The antigen remains unidentified. This specimen comes from a study of T cell responses to AZD1222 COVID-19 vaccine. Study-level points and caveats: Donors in the cohort were predominantly white British and more often female, and clonal diversity was possibly underestimated.

There are 15 residues in the CDR3. Germline CDR1 is LGHNA and CDR2 is YNFKEQ. V lost 3 bases and J 6 bases, leaving 15 bases between the germline ends. Using immunoSEQ multiplex PCR, the repertoire was profiled, and TCRdb retains in-frame clones only, with some absent. Here the sample spans some 180,000 clones, just under 90% being singletons. V usage is TRBV4-2 and J usage is TRBJ2-1, with D tentatively TRBD2 (6 bases). The clonotype was recovered from an adult in good health. The source material was peripheral blood, sampled on day 0 of AZD1222 vaccination. This chain's CDR3 is CASSHLSLGGNEQFF. CDR3 nucleotide sequence: TGTGCCAGCAGCCATCTATCTCTGGGGGGCAATGAGCAGTTCTTC.